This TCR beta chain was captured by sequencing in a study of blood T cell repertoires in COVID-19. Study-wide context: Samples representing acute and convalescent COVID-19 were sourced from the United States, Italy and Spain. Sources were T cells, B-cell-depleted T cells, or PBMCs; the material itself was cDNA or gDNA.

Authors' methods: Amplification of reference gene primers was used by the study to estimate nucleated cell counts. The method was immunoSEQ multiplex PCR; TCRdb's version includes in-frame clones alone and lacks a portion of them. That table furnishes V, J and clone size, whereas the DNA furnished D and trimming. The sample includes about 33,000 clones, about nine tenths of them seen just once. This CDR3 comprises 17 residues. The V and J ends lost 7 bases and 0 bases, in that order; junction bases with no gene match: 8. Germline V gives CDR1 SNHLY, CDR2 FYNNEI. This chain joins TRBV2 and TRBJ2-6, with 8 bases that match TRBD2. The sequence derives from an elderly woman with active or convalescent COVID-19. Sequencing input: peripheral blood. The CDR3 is CASTGLGRNSGANVLTF. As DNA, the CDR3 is TGTGCCAGCACGGGACTAGGACGTAACTCTGGGGCCAACGTCCTGACTTTC. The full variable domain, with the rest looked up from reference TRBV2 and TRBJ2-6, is EPEVTQTPSHQVTQMGQEVILRCVPISNHLYFYWYRQILGQKVEFLVSFYNNEISEKSEIFDDQFSVERPDGSNFTLKIRSTKLEDSAMYFCASTGLGRNSGANVLTFGAGSRLTVL.